The T cell receptor (beta chain) described here comes from a study of T cells in localized non-small cell lung cancer. Study conclusions and caveats: The greatest T cell clonality was found in uninvolved adjacent lung (higher than in tumor). Of the top 100 tumor clones, median about 56 were in adjacent lung, about 26 among its top 100. Longer survival (overall) was linked to higher T cell density in blood. Heterogeneity within the tumor remains possible, as just one region underwent sequencing.

Produced via immunoSEQ multiplex PCR; TCRdb's table is partial and in-frame only. The data contain about 26,000 clones, around 93% of them seen just once; the ten biggest clones take up around 4.2%. Of note for this clone: The antigen remains unidentified.

Trimming cost V 4 bases and J 6 bases; bases outside gene matches: 11. Germline V gene lookup returns CDR1 SGHVS and CDR2 FQNEAQ. The CDR3 extends over 16 amino acids. The source of this sequence is an older female donor with stage II squamous cell lung carcinoma. The V call is TRBV7-8, the J call TRBJ2-3; 9 nucleotides align to TRBD1. Specimen: peripheral blood, collected before any cancer treatment. The CDR3 nucleotides read TGTGCCAGCAGCTCCCCGGAGGACAGGGGTTCCGATACGCAGTATTTT. This encodes CASSSPEDRGSDTQYF.